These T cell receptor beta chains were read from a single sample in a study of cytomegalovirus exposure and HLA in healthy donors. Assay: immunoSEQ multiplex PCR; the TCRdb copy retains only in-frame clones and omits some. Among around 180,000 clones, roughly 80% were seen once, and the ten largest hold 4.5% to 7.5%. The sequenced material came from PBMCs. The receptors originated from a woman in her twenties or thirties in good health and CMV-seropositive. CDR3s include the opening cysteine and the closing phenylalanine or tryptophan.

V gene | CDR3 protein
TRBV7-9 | CASSPPGGLNEQFF
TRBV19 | CASADRSTEAFF
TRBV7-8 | CASSQEPRGGTQYF
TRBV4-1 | CASSQAPNRQGRIAGANVLTF
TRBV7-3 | CASSLIGNTEAFF
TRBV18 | CASSPLAGGPEQFF
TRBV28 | CASSSGQGAKLFF
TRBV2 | CASSFPAGRTSVLNEQFF
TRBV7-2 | CASSQAPEAFF
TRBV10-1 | CASSESGTGYEQYF
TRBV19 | CASSLTVTSLATNEKLFF
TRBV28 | CASSPWAVTQYF
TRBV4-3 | CASSQDGAADQYF
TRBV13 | CASSLGPAGAGDTQYF
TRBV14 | CASSQEGWGLYGYTF
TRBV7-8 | CASSPTGGGEAFF
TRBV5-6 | CASSQTGEGNYGYTF
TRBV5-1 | CASRDGSSGNTIYF
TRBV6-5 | CASSYDRGVYGYTF
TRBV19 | CASSIVQEPQHF
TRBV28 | CASSSGDRDYEQYF
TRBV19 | CASSIVRQGAQPQHF
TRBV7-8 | CASSLSRGLGETQYF
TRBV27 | CASRSLVRETQYF
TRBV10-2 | CASSEGAQETQYF
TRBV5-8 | CASSLTGQGMGKAFF
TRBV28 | CASRRRTGENQPQHF
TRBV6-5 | CASSRDYEQYF
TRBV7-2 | CASSLSVDYGYTF
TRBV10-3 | CAISSAYEQYF
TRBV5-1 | CASSSTSLPQETQYF
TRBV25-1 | CASSRDNPDTQYF
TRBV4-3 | CASSSRLVQGGIDGYTF